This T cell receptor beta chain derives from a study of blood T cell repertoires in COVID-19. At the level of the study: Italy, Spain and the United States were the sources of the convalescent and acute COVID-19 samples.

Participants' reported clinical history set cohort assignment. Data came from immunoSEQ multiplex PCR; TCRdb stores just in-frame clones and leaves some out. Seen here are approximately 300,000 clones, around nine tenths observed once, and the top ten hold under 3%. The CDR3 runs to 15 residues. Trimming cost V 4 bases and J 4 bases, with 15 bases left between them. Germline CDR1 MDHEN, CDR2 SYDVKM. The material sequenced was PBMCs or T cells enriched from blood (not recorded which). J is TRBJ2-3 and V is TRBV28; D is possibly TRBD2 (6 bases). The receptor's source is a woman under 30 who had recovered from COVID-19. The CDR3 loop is CASSYNLEGADTQYF. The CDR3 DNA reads TGTGCCAGCAGTTATAACCTGGAGGGCGCAGATACGCAGTATTTT.